This record covers a single T cell receptor (beta chain). Only in-frame clones appear in the TCRdb table, and some are missing; sequencing was by immunoSEQ multiplex PCR. The sample includes about 190,000 clones, approximately 79% of them seen just once. Germline CDR1 and CDR2: LNHDA and SQIVND (reference sequence). This CDR3 is 16 amino acids long. With 2 bases removed from V and 0 bases from J, the gap between germline ends came to 8 bases. This entry is derived from a study of blood T cell repertoires in COVID-19. Study summary: Italy, Spain and the United States were the sources of the convalescent and acute COVID-19 samples.

V usage is TRBV19 and J usage is TRBJ2-6; tentative D call: TRBD1 (5 bases). Sequenced sample: peripheral blood. The TCR comes from a man aged 45-65 years who had recovered from COVID-19. CDR3 loop: CASSIQGDSGANVLTF. DNA for the CDR3: TGTGCCAGTAGTATACAGGGCGACTCTGGGGCCAACGTCCTGACTTTC.